One TCR beta chain is described in this entry. The sample is drawn from a study of blood T cell repertoires in COVID-19. Germline V CDR1 and CDR2: SGDLS, YYNGEE. V was clipped by 0 bases and J by 0 bases, with 13 bases between them. CDR3 length equals 17 residues. TCRdb keeps only in-frame clones here, not all; method: immunoSEQ multiplex PCR. The repertoire consists of some 200,000 clones, with about four fifths occurring once and the leading ten covering 3% to 3.5%. The origin of this receptor is a woman in her thirties who had recovered from COVID-19. The chain carries TRBV9 and TRBJ1-3, with a tentative D call TRBD1 (5 bases). The sample was peripheral blood. The DNA of the CDR3 is TGTGCCAGCAGCGTAGGTGGGGCAGGTAGCTCTGGAAACACCATATATTTT. It codes for CASSVGGAGSSGNTIYF.